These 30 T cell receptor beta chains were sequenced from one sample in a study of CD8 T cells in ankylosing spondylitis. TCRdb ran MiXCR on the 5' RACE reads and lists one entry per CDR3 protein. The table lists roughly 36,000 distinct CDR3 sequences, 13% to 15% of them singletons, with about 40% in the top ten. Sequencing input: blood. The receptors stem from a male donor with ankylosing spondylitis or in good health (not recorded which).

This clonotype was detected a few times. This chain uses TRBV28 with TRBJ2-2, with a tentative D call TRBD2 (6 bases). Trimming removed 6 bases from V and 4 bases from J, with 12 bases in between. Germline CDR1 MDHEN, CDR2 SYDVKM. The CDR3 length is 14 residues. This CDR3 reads CASRGLLITGELFF. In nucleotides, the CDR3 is TGTGCCAGCAGGGGACTCTTAATCACCGGGGAGCTGTTTTTT.

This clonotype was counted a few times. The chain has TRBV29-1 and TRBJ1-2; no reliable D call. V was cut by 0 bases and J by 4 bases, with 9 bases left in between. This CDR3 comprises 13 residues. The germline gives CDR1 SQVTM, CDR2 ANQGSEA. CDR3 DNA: TGCAGCGTTGAAGATGGACGGTTCTATGGCTACACCTTC. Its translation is CSVEDGRFYGYTF.

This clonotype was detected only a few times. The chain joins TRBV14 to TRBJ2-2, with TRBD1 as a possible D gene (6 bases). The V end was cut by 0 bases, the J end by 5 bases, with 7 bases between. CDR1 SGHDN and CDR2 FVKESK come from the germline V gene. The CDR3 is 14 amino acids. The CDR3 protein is CASSQERGTGELFF. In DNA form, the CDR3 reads TGTGCCAGCAGCCAAGAAAGGGGGACCGGGGAGCTGTTTTTT.

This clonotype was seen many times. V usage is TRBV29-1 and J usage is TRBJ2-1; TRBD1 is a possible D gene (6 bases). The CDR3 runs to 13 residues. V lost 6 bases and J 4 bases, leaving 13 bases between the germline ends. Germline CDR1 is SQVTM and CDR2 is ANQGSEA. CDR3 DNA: TGCAGCGTGCGCCGGACAGATTACAATGAGCAGTTCTTC. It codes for CSVRRTDYNEQFF.

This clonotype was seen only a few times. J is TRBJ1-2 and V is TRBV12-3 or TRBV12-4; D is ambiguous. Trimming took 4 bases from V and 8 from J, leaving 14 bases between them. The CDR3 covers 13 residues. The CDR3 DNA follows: TGTGCCAGCAGTTACAACAATCTTGGCGGCTACACCTTC. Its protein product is CASSYNNLGGYTF.

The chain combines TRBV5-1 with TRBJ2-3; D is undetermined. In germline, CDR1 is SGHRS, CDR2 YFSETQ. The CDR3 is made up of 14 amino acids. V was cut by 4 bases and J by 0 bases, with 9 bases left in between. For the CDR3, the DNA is TGCGCCAGCAGCAAGCCCTTAAGCACAGATACGCAGTATTTT. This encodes CASSKPLSTDTQYF.

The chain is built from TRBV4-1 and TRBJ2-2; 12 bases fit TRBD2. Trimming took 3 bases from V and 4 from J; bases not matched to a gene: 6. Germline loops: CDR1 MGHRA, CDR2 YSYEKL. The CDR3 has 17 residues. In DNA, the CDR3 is TGCGCCAGCAGCCAGGCTCCTAGCGGGAGGGGCACCGGGGAGCTGTTTTTT. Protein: CASSQAPSGRGTGELFF.

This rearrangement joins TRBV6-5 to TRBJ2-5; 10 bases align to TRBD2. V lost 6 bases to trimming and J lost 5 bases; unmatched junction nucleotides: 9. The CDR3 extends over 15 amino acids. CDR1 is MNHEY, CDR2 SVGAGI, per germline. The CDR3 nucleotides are TGTGCCAGCAGCACTCTAGCGGGAGTAATTGAGACCCAGTACTTC. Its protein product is CASSTLAGVIETQYF.

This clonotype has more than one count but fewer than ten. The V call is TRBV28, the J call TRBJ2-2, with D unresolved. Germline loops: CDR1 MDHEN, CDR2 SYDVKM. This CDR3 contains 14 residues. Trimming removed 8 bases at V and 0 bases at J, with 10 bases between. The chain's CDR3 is CASLVSANTGELFF. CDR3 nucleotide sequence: TGTGCCAGCCTGGTTTCCGCGAACACCGGGGAGCTGTTTTTT.

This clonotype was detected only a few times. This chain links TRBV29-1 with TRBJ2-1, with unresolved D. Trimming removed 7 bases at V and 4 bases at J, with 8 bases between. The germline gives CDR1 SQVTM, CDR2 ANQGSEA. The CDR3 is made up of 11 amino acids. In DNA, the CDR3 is TGCAGCGGCCATAATTACAATGAGCAGTTCTTC. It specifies CSGHNYNEQFF.

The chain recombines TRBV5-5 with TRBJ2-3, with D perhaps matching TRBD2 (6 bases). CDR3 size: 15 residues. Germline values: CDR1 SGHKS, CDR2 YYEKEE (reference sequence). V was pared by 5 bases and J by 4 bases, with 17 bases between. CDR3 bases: TGTGCCAGCAGTCCGGCGCGGGGTGGCGCAGATACGCAGTATTTT. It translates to CASSPARGGADTQYF.

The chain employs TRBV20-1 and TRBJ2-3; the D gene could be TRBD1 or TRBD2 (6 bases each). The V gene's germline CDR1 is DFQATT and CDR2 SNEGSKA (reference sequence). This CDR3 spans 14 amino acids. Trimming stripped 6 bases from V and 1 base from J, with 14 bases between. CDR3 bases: TGCAGTGCCCCCCCGGGGGCACGCACAGATACGCAGTATTTT. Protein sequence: CSAPPGARTDTQYF.

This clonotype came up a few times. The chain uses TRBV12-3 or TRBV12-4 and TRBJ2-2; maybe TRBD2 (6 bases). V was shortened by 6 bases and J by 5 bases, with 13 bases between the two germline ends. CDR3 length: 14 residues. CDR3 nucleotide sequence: TGTGCCAGCAGCCCCCGGAGCGGGACCGGGGAGCTGTTTTTT. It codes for CASSPRSGTGELFF.

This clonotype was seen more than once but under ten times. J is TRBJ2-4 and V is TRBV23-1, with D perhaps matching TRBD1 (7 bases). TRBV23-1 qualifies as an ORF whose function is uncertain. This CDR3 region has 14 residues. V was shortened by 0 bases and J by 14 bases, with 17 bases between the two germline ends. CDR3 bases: TGCGCCAGCAGTCAATCAGGGGGCGGGGTAGAGAAGTACTTC. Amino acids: CASSQSGGGVEKYF.

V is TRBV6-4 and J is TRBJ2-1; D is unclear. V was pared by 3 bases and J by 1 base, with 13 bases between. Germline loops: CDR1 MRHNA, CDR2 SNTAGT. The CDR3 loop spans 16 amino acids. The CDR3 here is CASSDGGGGSYNEQFF. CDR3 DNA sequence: TGTGCCAGCAGTGATGGTGGCGGCGGATCCTACAATGAGCAGTTCTTC.

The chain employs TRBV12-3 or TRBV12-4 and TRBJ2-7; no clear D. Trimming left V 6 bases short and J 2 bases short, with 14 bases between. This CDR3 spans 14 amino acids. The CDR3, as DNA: TGTGCCAGCAGCGGGCCCCTTCCCCCCTACGAGCAGTACTTC. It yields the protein CASSGPLPPYEQYF.

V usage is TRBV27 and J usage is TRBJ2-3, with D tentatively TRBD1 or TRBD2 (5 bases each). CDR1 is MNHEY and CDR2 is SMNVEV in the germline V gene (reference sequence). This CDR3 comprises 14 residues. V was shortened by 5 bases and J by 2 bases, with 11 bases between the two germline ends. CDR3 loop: CASSRDQTTDTQYF. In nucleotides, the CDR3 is TGTGCCAGCAGTAGGGACCAAACCACAGATACGCAGTATTTT.

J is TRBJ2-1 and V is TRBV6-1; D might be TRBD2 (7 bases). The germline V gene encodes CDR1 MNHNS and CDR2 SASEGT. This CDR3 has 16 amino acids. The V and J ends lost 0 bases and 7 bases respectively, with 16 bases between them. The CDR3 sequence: CASSEAVRGGRNEQFF. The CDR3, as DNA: TGTGCCAGCAGTGAAGCGGTGAGGGGGGGCCGAAATGAGCAGTTCTTC.

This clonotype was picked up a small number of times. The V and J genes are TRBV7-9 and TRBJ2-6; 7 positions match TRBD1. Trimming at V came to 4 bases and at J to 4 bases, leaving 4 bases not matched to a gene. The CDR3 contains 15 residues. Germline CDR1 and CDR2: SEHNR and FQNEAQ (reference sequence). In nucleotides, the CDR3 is TGTGCCAGCAGCTATCAGGGGGTCGGGGCCAACGTCCTGACTTTC. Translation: CASSYQGVGANVLTF. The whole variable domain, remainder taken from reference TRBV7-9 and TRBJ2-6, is DTGVSQNPRHKITKRGQNVTFRCDPISEHNRLYWYRQTLGQGPEFLTYFQNEAQLEKSRLLSDRFSAERPKGSFSTLEIQRTEQGDSAMYLCASSYQGVGANVLTFGAGSRLTVL.

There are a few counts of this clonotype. The CDR3 DNA follows: TGCAGCGTTGGCCCGCGTGGGGGGACCCAAGAGACCCAGTACTTC. This translates into CSVGPRGGTQETQYF. The chain couples TRBV29-1 to TRBJ2-5, with D maybe TRBD2 (6 bases). The germline V and J ends were trimmed by 4 bases and 1 base, with 16 bases remaining between them. This CDR3 contains 15 residues. Germline values: CDR1 SQVTM, CDR2 ANQGSEA.

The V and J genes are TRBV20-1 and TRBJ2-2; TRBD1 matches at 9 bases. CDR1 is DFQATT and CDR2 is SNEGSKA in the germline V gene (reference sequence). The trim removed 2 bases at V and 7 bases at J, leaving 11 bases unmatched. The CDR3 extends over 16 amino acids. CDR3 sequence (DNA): TGCAGTGCTAGAACGGGACAGGGCTTTGTTGGCGGGGAGCTGTTTTTT. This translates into CSARTGQGFVGGELFF.

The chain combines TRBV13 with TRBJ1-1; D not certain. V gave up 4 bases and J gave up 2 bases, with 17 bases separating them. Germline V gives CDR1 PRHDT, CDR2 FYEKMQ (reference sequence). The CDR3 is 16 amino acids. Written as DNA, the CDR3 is TGTGCCAGCAGCTGGGGAATGAGCCGGGGAAACACTGAAGCTTTCTTT. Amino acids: CASSWGMSRGNTEAFF.

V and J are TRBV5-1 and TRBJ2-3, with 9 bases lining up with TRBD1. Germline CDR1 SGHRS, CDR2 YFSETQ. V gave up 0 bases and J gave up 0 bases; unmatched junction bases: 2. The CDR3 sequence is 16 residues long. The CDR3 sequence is CASSLDGTGSTDTQYF. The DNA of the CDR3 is TGCGCCAGCAGCTTGGATGGGACAGGGAGCACAGATACGCAGTATTTT.

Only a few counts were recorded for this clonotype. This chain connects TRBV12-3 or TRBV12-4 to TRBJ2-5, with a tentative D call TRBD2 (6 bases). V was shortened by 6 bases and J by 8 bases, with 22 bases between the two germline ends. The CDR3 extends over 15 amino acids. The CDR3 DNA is TGTGCCAGCAGCCGGGACTTACGGGACGTAGTTACCCAGTACTTC. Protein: CASSRDLRDVVTQYF.

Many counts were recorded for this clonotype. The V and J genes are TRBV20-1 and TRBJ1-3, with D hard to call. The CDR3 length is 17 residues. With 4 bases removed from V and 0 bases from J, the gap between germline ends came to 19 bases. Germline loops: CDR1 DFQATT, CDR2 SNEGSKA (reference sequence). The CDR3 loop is CSAKIGEGLSSGNTIYF. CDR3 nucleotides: TGCAGTGCTAAGATCGGGGAGGGCCTGAGCTCTGGAAACACCATATATTTT.

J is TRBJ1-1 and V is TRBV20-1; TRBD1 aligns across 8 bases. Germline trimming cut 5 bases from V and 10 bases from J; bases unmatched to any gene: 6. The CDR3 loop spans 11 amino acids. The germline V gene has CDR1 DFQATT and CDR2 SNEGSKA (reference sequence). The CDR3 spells CSAWTGRLAFF. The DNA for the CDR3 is TGCAGTGCTTGGACAGGGAGATTAGCTTTCTTT.

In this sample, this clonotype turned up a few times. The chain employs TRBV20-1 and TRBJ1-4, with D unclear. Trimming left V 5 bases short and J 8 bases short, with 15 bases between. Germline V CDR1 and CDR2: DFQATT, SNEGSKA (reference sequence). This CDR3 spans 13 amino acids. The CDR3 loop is CSAPREGSEKLFF. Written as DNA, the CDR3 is TGCAGTGCTCCGCGTGAAGGGAGCGAAAAACTGTTTTTT.

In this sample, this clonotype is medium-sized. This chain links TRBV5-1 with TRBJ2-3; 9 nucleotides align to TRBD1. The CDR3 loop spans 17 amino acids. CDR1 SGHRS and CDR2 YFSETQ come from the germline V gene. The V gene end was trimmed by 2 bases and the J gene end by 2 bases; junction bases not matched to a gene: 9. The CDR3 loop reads CASSFWIYRGLTDTQYF. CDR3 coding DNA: TGCGCCAGCAGCTTCTGGATTTACAGGGGGCTCACAGATACGCAGTATTTT.

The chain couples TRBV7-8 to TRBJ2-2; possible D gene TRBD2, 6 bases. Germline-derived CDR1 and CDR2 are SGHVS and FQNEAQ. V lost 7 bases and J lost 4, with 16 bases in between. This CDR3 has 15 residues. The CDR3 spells CASTRGGLLTGELFF. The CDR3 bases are TGTGCCAGCACGCGGGGCGGACTTCTCACCGGGGAGCTGTTTTTT.

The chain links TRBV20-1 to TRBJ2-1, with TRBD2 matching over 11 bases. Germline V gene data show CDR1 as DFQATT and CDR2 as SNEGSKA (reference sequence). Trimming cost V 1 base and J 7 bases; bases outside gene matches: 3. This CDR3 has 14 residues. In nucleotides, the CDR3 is TGCAGTGCTAGAGTTAGCGGGAGGGTAAATGAGCAGTTCTTC. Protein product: CSARVSGRVNEQFF.